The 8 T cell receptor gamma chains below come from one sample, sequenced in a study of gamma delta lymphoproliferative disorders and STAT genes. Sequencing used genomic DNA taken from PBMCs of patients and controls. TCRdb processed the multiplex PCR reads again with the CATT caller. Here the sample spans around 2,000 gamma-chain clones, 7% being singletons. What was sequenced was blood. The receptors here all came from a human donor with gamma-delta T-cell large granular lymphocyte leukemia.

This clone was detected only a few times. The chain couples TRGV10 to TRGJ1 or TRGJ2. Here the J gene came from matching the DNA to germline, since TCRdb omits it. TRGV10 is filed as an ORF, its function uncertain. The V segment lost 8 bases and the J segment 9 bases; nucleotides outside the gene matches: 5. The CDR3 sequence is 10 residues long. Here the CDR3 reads CAAWGPKKLF. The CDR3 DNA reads TGTGCTGCGTGGGGTCCTAAGAAACTCTTT.

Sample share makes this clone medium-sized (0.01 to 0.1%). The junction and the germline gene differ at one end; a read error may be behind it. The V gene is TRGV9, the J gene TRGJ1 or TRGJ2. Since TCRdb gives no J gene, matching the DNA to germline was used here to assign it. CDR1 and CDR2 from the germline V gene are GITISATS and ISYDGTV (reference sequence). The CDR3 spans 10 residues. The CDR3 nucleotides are TGTGCCTTGTGGGATTACAAGAAACTCTTT. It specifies CALWDYKKLF.

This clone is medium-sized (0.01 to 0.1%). CDR3 protein: CATWDGRGLGKKIKVF. CDR3 DNA sequence: TGTGCCACCTGGGACGGGCGGGGGTTGGGCAAAAAAATCAAGGTATTT. The chain is built from TRGV2 and TRGJP. Because TCRdb records no J gene, it was assigned here through a match of the DNA to germline. CDR3 length equals 16 residues. Unmatched junction bases numbered 5, after V lost 0 bases and J lost 9 bases. Germline V gene data show CDR1 as EGSNGY and CDR2 as YDSYNSKV.

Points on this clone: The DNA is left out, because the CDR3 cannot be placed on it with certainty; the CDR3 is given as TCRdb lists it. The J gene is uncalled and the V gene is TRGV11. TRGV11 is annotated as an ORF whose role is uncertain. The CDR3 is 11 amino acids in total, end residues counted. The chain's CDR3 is CTTVPAVKKLF.

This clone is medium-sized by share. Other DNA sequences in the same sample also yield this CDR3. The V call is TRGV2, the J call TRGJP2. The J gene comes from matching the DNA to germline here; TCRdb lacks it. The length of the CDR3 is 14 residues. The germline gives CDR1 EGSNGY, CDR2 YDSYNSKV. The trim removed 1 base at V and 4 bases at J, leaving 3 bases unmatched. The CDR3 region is CATWDGFSDWIKTF. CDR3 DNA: TGTGCCACCTGGGACGGATTTAGTGATTGGATCAAGACGTTT.

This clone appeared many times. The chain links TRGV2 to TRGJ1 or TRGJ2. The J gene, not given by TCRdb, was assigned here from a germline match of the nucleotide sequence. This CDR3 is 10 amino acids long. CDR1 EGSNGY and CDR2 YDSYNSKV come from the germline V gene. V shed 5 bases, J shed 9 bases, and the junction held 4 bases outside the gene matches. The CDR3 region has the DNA TGTGCCACCTGGGCAACTAAGAAACTCTTT. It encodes CATWATKKLF.

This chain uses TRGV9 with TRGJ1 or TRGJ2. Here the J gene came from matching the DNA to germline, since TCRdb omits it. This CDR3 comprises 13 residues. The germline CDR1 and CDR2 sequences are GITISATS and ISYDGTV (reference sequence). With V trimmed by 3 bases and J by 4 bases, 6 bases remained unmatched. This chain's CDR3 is CALWEPNYYKKLF. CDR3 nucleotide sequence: TGTGCCTTGTGGGAGCCCAACTATTATAAGAAACTCTTT.

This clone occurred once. The CDR3 spells CATSHSNYYKKLF. CDR3 sequence (DNA): TGTGCCACCTCCCATTCAAATTATTATAAGAAACTCTTT. The chain couples TRGV2 to TRGJ1 or TRGJ2. Here the J gene came from matching the DNA to germline, since TCRdb omits it. The germline CDR1 and CDR2 sequences are EGSNGY and YDSYNSKV. Germline trimming cut 8 bases from V and 1 base from J; bases unmatched to any gene: 8. The CDR3 length is 13 residues.